This entry lists 7 T cell receptor beta chains sequenced from one sample in a study of beta chain features in type 1 diabetes. Whole-study findings and limits: Moderate but significant shortening of TCRB CDR3s was recorded in all four CD4+ subsets from Type 1 diabetes patients.

Isolated RNA was reverse transcribed in full, so expressed TCRB transcripts were sequenced. The protocol was immunoSEQ multiplex PCR, while the TCRdb copy is restricted to in-frame clones and leaves out a portion. This repertoire shows hundreds of thousands of clones, around 15% found once; its top ten account for less than 0.04%. Antigen specificity for these receptors is unknown. The sample comprised naive CD4+ T cells from blood. Source of these receptors: a young man with type 1 diabetes.

This sequence joins TRBV6-6 and TRBJ2-7; D is unclear. The ends were cut back, 3 bases at V and 3 bases at J, with 12 bases in the middle. The CDR3 runs to 14 residues. Germline V lookup: CDR1 MNHNY, CDR2 SVGAGI (reference sequence). The CDR3 region has the DNA TGTGCCAGCAGTTATGGCAGCACCCTCTACGAGCAGTACTTC. It encodes CASSYGSTLYEQYF.

This clone was counted a few times. V usage is TRBV7-2 and J usage is TRBJ1-1; D uncertain. V lost 2 bases to trimming and J lost 2 bases, with 3 bases between them. CDR1 is SGHTA and CDR2 is FQGNSA in the germline V gene. There are 12 residues in the CDR3. CDR3 residues: CASSLSNTEAFF. The CDR3 nucleotides are TGTGCCAGCAGCTTAAGTAACACTGAAGCTTTCTTT.

This clone was recorded a few times. The V call is TRBV7-9, the J call TRBJ2-3; TRBD2 matches 7 bases. CDR1 is SEHNR, CDR2 FQNEAQ, per germline (reference sequence). The junction had 9 bases not matched to a gene; V was cut back by 5 bases and J by 1 base. This CDR3 region has 16 residues. CDR3 amino acids: CASSPRWAGGTDTQYF. For the CDR3, the DNA is TGTGCCAGCAGCCCACGTTGGGCGGGGGGCACAGATACGCAGTATTTT.

This clone was seen more than once but under ten times. This sequence joins TRBV9 and TRBJ1-5; possible D gene TRBD1, 5 bases. Germline V gene sequence: CDR1 SGDLS, CDR2 YYNGEE. This CDR3 region has 16 residues. Trimming stripped 0 bases from V and 6 bases from J, with 16 bases between. CDR3 residues: CASSVGPFGAGQPQHF. In DNA form, the CDR3 reads TGTGCCAGCAGCGTAGGGCCCTTCGGGGCAGGTCAGCCCCAGCATTTT.

The genes are TRBV19 and TRBJ2-2, with 7 bases identical to TRBD1. The CDR3 totals 13 residues. Germline lookup yields CDR1 LNHDA and CDR2 SQIVND (reference sequence). With V trimmed by 9 bases and J by 5 bases, 6 bases remained unmatched. Written as DNA, the CDR3 is TGTGCCAGCAGACAGGGTAGGACCGGGGAGCTGTTTTTT. Translating it yields CASRQGRTGELFF.

The rearrangement uses TRBV19 and TRBJ1-6; 7 nucleotides align to TRBD1. Unmatched junction bases numbered 14, after V lost 5 bases and J lost 10 bases. CDR3 length equals 16 residues. The germline V gene has CDR1 LNHDA and CDR2 SQIVND (reference sequence). The CDR3 protein is CASSVLGTAVSSPLHF. The CDR3 DNA reads TGTGCCAGTAGTGTACTGGGGACAGCAGTTTCATCACCCCTCCACTTT.

This rearrangement joins TRBV5-1 to TRBJ2-7; TRBD2 aligns across 11 bases. The CDR3 is made up of 18 amino acids. CDR1 and CDR2 from the germline V gene are SGHRS and YFSETQ. The V segment lost 4 bases and the J segment 2 bases; nucleotides outside the gene matches: 14. CDR3 sequence (DNA): TGCGCCAGCAGCGTAACGCCGGGACTAGCGGAGTGGACCTACGAGCAGTACTTC. Protein: CASSVTPGLAEWTYEQYF.